The T cell receptor (beta chain) under discussion was sequenced for a study of blood T cell repertoires in COVID-19. For the study at large: T cells, B-cell-depleted T cells, or PBMCs supplied cDNA or gDNA.

As processed by the authors: Reference gene primers were amplified, and this amplification served to estimate nucleated cell counts. Sequencing used immunoSEQ multiplex PCR; TCRdb keeps in-frame clones, though not all of them. V and J calls and clone size are those listed in that table; D and trimming were worked out from the DNA. The table records about 150,000 clones, 70% to 90% of them present only once. Germline V gene data show CDR1 as SGHNT and CDR2 as YYREEE (reference sequence). This CDR3 is built from 14 residues. V was clipped by 0 bases and J by 1 base, with 7 bases between them. Seattle enrolled patients during active infection and tracked them longitudinally.

The TCR comes from a man older than 75 with COVID-19, enrolled during active disease. The rearrangement links TRBV5-4 to TRBJ2-5; the D gene is possibly TRBD1 (5 bases). The sample consisted of peripheral blood. DNA of the CDR3: TGTGCCAGCAGCTTGGAAGGGGTCCAAGAGACCCAGTACTTC. Translation gives CASSLEGVQETQYF. The variable domain in full, with the rest retrieved from reference TRBV5-4 and TRBJ2-5, is ETGVTQSPTHLIKTRGQQVTLRCSSQSGHNTVSWYQQALGQGPQFIFQYYREEENGRGNFPPRFSGLQFPNYSSELNVNALELDDSALYLCASSLEGVQETQYFGPGTRLLVL.